This T cell receptor (beta chain) was profiled in a study of somatic mutations in cytotoxic T cells in rheumatoid arthritis. Isolation of the CD4+ and CD8+ populations was accomplished via positive magnetic bead selection, with purity assessed by flow cytometry. The germline V gene has CDR1 SGHRS and CDR2 YFSETQ. The CDR3 runs to 18 residues. Trimming removed 0 bases from V and 1 base from J, with 18 bases in between. Authors' data handling: The authors compared patient CD8+ clones larger than 1% against published virus-specific TCRB sequences. Only a few of these clones matched. Clones were sequenced by immunoSEQ multiplex PCR, and TCRdb holds only the in-frame ones, with some missing. D and trimming were read from the DNA, whereas the V and J calls and clone size are those reported in that table. This table holds around 16,000 clones, just under 80% found once. Study results and caveats: Neither rheumatoid arthritis patients nor age-matched healthy controls had significantly different CD8+ T-cell clonality from the other group. For about an eighth of the 65 patients, a single CD8+ clone accounted for more than 20% of CD8+ cells.

Of note for this clone: Its matching antigen is unknown.

This TCR came from an adult with rheumatoid arthritis. Sequenced material: CD8+ T cells sorted from blood. This sequence joins TRBV5-1 and TRBJ2-3, with a possible D match to TRBD2 (6 bases). Written as DNA, the CDR3 is TGCGCCAGCAGCTTGGCCCTATTAGGGGACTCCCGCACAGATACGCAGTATTTT. Translating it yields CASSLALLGDSRTDTQYF.